This TCR beta chain emerged from a study of CD8 T cells in Susac syndrome. An input of about 0.45 to 1 ug of RNA was subjected to reverse transcription using random hexamers. immunoSEQ multiplex PCR amplified TCR beta CDR3 across 54 Vbeta, 13 Jbeta. Using its own MiXCR run on the immunoSEQ multiplex PCR reads, TCRdb lists one record per CDR3 protein. The sample has about 210,000 distinct CDR3 sequences; 95% are singletons. The sequenced target, TCR beta, came from blood CD8+ and CD4+ T cells. The multiple sclerosis controls were treatment-naive patients affected by stable or active relapsing-remitting disease. The TEMRA cells underwent FACS enrichment, while the CD8+ and CD4+ T cells underwent negative isolation. Germline V gives CDR1 SGHTA, CDR2 FQGNSA. V lost 1 base to trimming and J lost 6 bases, with 10 bases between them. This CDR3 has 13 amino acids.

The sample taken for sequencing was CD4+ T cells from PBMCs. The receptor comes from a human donor with multiple sclerosis. The rearrangement links TRBV7-2 to TRBJ2-7, with D maybe TRBD2 (5 bases). This CDR3 is CASSLVVGVEQYF. In DNA form, the CDR3 reads TGTGCCAGCAGCTTAGTAGTGGGAGTCGAGCAGTACTTC. The entire variable domain, with the rest obtained from reference TRBV7-2 and TRBJ2-7, is as follows: GAGVSQSPSNKVTEKGKDVELRCDPISGHTALYWYRQSLGQGLEFLIYFQGNSAPDKSGLPSDRFSAERTGGSVSTLTIQRTQQEDSAVYLCASSLVVGVEQYFGPGTRLTVT.